Listed below are T cell receptor beta chains from one sample, sequenced in a study of shared clonotypes between healthy human individuals. TCRdb's copy holds only in-frame clones and misses some; the assay was immunoSEQ multiplex PCR. Among about 980,000 clones listed, less than 85% were seen once. Input material: memory CD4+ T cells sorted from blood. The receptors were sampled from a man aged 18-30 years in good health. Each CDR3 is given with its conserved first and last residue. The D gene is left open where the match is weak. Clone size appears in some rows only: once, few, many, or a class for an expanded clone.

v_gene	abundance	d_gene	j_gene	CDR3aa	CDR3nt
TRBV19	.	TRBD1	TRBJ2-2	CASSASGQDVPGELFF	TGTGCCAGTAGTGCCTCCGGACAGGATGTCCCCGGGGAGCTGTTTTTT
TRBV10-3	.	TRBD1	TRBJ2-1	CAISGTEKYNEQFF	TGTGCCATCAGCGGGACAGAAAAGTACAATGAGCAGTTCTTC
TRBV18	.	.	TRBJ2-6	CASSPTWWGPGANVLTF	TGTGCCAGCTCACCTACCTGGTGGGGGCCTGGGGCCAACGTCCTGACTTTC
TRBV10-1	.	TRBD2	TRBJ2-1	CASSEGLAGELSYNEQFF	TGCGCCAGCAGTGAGGGGTTAGCGGGAGAACTAAGCTACAATGAGCAGTTCTTC
TRBV6-1	.	TRBD1	TRBJ2-3	CASSARRTGSMDTQYF	TGTGCCAGCAGTGCGAGACGGACAGGGAGCATGGATACGCAGTATTTT
TRBV25-1	.	.	TRBJ2-3	CASRGWGTSTDTQYF	TGTGCCAGCAGGGGTTGGGGCACTAGCACAGATACGCAGTATTTT
TRBV5-6	.	.	TRBJ1-1	CASSWTWMGRRNTEAFF	TGTGCCAGCAGCTGGACATGGATGGGCAGGCGGAACACTGAAGCTTTCTTT
TRBV29-1	few	TRBD1	TRBJ2-7	CSVDAGTGTYEQYF	TGCAGCGTGGACGCCGGGACAGGGACCTACGAGCAGTACTTC
TRBV30	.	.	TRBJ2-7	CASDKGRRPYEQYF	TGTGCCTCCGATAAGGGACGACGGCCCTACGAGCAGTACTTC
TRBV5-8	.	TRBD2	TRBJ2-2	CASPVPSGENTGELFF	TGTGCCAGCCCAGTTCCTAGCGGGGAGAACACCGGGGAGCTGTTTTTT
TRBV9	.	TRBD2	TRBJ2-2	CASSVGTSGITGELFF	TGTGCCAGCAGCGTAGGGACTAGCGGGATCACCGGGGAGCTGTTTTTT
TRBV4-3	.	TRBD2	TRBJ2-1	CASSQVLSSSGNNEQFF	TGCGCCAGCAGCCAAGTTCTGTCGTCTAGCGGGAATAATGAGCAGTTCTTC
TRBV6-5	.	.	TRBJ1-1	CASSERRAFF	TGTGCCAGCAGTGAAAGACGGGCTTTCTTT
TRBV12-5	.	.	TRBJ2-1	CASGPLPPYNEQFF	TGTGCTAGTGGACCTCTCCCCCCCTACAATGAGCAGTTCTTC
TRBV27	.	TRBD1	TRBJ2-5	CASRRGLETQYF	TGTGCCAGTCGTAGGGGGCTGGAGACCCAGTACTTC
TRBV6-5	few	TRBD2	TRBJ2-7	CASSSGLAGNYEQYF	TGTGCCAGCAGCTCCGGACTAGCGGGTAACTACGAGCAGTACTTC
TRBV19	few	TRBD2	TRBJ2-1	CASSILSFRLAPSTHEQFF	TGTGCCAGTAGTATCCTTTCTTTTAGACTAGCGCCTAGCACCCATGAGCAGTTCTTC
TRBV30	.	.	TRBJ1-3	CAWSVGFSGNTIYF	TGTGCCTGGAGTGTAGGTTTTTCTGGAAACACCATATATTTT
TRBV19	.	TRBD1	TRBJ1-4	CASSYPGQGGKLFF	TGTGCCAGTAGTTACCCGGGACAGGGAGGAAAACTGTTTTTT
TRBV5-1	.	.	TRBJ2-3	CASRWRDTQYF	TGCGCCAGCAGATGGAGAGATACGCAGTATTTT
TRBV5-1	.	.	TRBJ2-5	CASSSIAAMRETQYF	TGCGCCAGCAGCTCGATAGCGGCCATGAGGGAGACCCAGTACTTC